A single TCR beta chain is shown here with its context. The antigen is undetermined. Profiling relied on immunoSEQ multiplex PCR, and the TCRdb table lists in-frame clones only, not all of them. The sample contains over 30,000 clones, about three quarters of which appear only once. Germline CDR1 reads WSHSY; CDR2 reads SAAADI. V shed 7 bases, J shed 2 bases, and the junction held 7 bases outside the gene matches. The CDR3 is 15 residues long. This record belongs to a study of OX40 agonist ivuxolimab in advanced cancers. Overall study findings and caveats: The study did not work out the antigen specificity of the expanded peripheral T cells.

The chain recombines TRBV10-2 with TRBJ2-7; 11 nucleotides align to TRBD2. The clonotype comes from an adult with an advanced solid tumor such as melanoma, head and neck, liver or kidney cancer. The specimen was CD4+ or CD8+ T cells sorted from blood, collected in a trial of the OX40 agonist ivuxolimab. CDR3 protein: CASNPGTSGTYEQYF. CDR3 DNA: TGCGCCAGCAACCCGGGGACTAGCGGTACCTACGAGCAGTACTTC.